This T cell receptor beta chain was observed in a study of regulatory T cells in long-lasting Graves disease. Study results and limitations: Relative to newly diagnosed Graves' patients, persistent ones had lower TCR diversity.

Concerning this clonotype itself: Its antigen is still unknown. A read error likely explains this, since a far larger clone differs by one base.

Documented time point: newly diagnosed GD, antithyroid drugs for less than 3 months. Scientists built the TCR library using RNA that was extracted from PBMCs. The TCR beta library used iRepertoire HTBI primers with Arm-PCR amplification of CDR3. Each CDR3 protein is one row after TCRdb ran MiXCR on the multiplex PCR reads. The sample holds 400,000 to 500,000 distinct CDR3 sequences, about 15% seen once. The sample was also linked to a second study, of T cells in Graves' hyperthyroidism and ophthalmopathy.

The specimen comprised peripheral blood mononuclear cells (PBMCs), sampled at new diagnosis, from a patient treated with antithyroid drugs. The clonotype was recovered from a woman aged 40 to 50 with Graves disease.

The CDR3 DNA follows: TGTGCCAGCAGCACCGGGACTAGCGGGAGAGGCGTGCAGGAGGCCCAGTACTTC. It yields the protein CASSTGTSGRGVQEAQYF. This chain joins TRBV2 and TRBJ2-3; the match to TRBD2 covers 14 bases. The J call may be incorrect, as the DNA end agrees better with TRBJ2-5. The CDR3 extends over 18 amino acids. Germline V gene sequence: CDR1 SNHLY, CDR2 FYNNEI.